This T cell receptor (beta chain) was captured by sequencing in a study of T-cell memory formation after mild COVID-19. This clonotype was observed a handful of times. Germline CDR1 and CDR2: ENHRY and SYGVKD. The CDR3 is 16 residues long. Trimming took 4 bases from V and 2 from J; bases not matched to a gene: 5. A single record per CDR3 protein comes from TCRdb applying MiXCR to the 5' RACE reads. Seen here are about 390,000 distinct CDR3 sequences, roughly 21% observed once, and the top ten hold approximately 12%. The receptor's source is an adult woman who had mild COVID-19 (a few samples of this study predate the infection). Cell type and time point are not known. This chain links TRBV10-3 with TRBJ2-6; 7 nucleotides agree with TRBD1. Sequenced material: PBMCs or a T cell subset sorted from them (not recorded which). The CDR3 region has the DNA TGTGCCATCAGTGGACAGGGCGAGACTGGGGCCAACGTCCTGACTTTC. Translation gives CAISGQGETGANVLTF.